The 14 T cell receptor beta chains listed next were all sequenced from one sample in a study of T cell changes during pregnancy in multiple sclerosis. TCRdb keeps only in-frame clones here, not all; method: immunoSEQ multiplex PCR. The top ten hold around 0.74% of the sample, which has 40,000 to 60,000 clones, almost 95% seen once. Sequenced material: CD4+ T cells from peripheral blood mononuclear cells, taken in the third trimester of pregnancy. The source of these receptors is a female donor with multiple sclerosis, enrolled in a pregnancy study.

This clone was picked up one time. Here the CDR3 DNA reads TGTGCCAGCAGTTCCCCCTGGGGACAAAACACTGAAGCTTTCTTT. Encoded protein: CASSSPWGQNTEAFF. The chain employs TRBV27 and TRBJ1-1; D is perhaps TRBD1 (6 bases). The CDR3 contains 15 residues. The V gene lost 4 bases and the J gene lost 2 bases, with 14 bases spanning the gap. CDR1 and CDR2 from the germline V gene are MNHEY and SMNVEV (reference sequence).

The chain uses TRBV4-2 and TRBJ1-2, with 8 bases aligning to TRBD1. CDR1 and CDR2 from the germline V gene are LGHNA and YNFKEQ. Trimming took 0 bases from V and 8 from J; bases not matched to a gene: 11. The CDR3 totals 16 residues. The CDR3 DNA reads TGTGCCAGCAGCCAAGATCTGAAGCAGGGGGCGGGCGGCTACACCTTC. Its protein product is CASSQDLKQGAGGYTF.

This clone was counted a single time. This sequence joins TRBV25-1 and TRBJ2-5; 7 bases agree with TRBD2. The CDR3 has 14 amino acids. The junction had 1 base not matched to a gene; V was cut back by 1 base and J by 2 bases. Germline V gene lookup returns CDR1 MGHDK and CDR2 SYGVNS. CDR3 nucleotides: TGTGCCAGCAGTGAATCGGGGGGACAAGAGACCCAGTACTTC. It encodes CASSESGGQETQYF.

The V gene is TRBV7-3, the J gene TRBJ2-3, with 7 bases matching TRBD1. Germline V lookup: CDR1 SGHTA, CDR2 FQGTGA. The CDR3 spans 12 residues. After removal of 5 bases from V and 6 bases from J, the junction contained 2 bases not matched to a gene. In nucleotides, the CDR3 is TGTGCCAGCAGCCGACAGGGCGATACGCAGTATTTT. Amino acid sequence: CASSRQGDTQYF.

The chain joins TRBV29-1 to TRBJ1-2; unclear D gene. With 5 bases removed from V and 5 bases from J, the gap between germline ends came to 3 bases. There are 9 residues in the CDR3. Germline V gives CDR1 SQVTM, CDR2 ANQGSEA. CDR3 in amino acids: CSVSYGYTF. As DNA, the CDR3 is TGCAGCGTTTCGTATGGCTACACCTTC.

The chain carries TRBV15 and TRBJ2-7; a possible D gene is TRBD1 (6 bases). CDR1 and CDR2 from the germline V gene are LNHNV and YYDKDF (reference sequence). This CDR3 region has 14 residues. The V and J ends lost 2 bases and 3 bases respectively, with 11 bases between them. The CDR3 DNA follows: TGTGCCACCAGCAGACCCCGGGACATCTACGAGCAGTACTTC. It translates to CATSRPRDIYEQYF.

The rearrangement links TRBV29-1 to TRBJ1-3; D call uncertain. CDR1 and CDR2 from the germline V gene are SQVTM and ANQGSEA. The CDR3 spans 13 residues. Trimming took 5 bases from V and 0 from J, leaving 8 bases between them. CDR3 coding DNA: TGCAGCGTTCGGTACGGCTCTGGAAACACCATATATTTT. Protein sequence: CSVRYGSGNTIYF.

V gene TRBV7-2 combines with J gene TRBJ1-1; D is unclear. Germline-derived CDR1 and CDR2 are SGHTA and FQGNSA. V lost 4 bases and J 11 bases, leaving 11 bases between the germline ends. The CDR3 runs 11 residues. CDR3 loop: CASSYPKPAFF. The CDR3 DNA is TGTGCCAGCAGCTACCCTAAGCCGGCTTTCTTT.

The CDR3 DNA sequence: TGTGCCAGCAGAGCACACCCCCGGGGTGACTTCTTT. Encoded protein: CASRAHPRGDFF. The V call is TRBV27, the J call TRBJ1-1; D is unresolved. CDR1 and CDR2 (germline): MNHEY, SMNVEV (reference sequence). The length of the CDR3 is 12 residues. V was pared by 6 bases and J by 14 bases, with 19 bases between.

This chain joins TRBV4-1 and TRBJ2-7; 8 positions agree with TRBD1. This CDR3 is 16 amino acids long. Germline trimming cut 5 bases from V and 2 bases from J; bases unmatched to any gene: 11. CDR1 MGHRA and CDR2 YSYEKL come from the germline V gene. This CDR3 is CASSSRGTGGPYEQYF. The CDR3 DNA is TGCGCCAGCAGCTCCCGAGGAACAGGGGGACCCTACGAGCAGTACTTC.

The chain joins TRBV7-2 to TRBJ1-2, with 7 bases fitting TRBD1. After removal of 4 bases from V and 6 bases from J, the junction contained 2 bases not matched to a gene. The germline CDR1 and CDR2 sequences are SGHTA and FQGNSA. CDR3 size: 12 residues. The CDR3 loop reads CASSSDRDGYTF. The CDR3 nucleotides are TGTGCCAGCAGCTCCGACAGGGATGGCTACACCTTC.

The chain employs TRBV2 and TRBJ1-1, with D unresolved. Trimming cost V 5 bases and J 1 base, with 11 bases left between them. The germline V gene encodes CDR1 SNHLY and CDR2 FYNNEI. CDR3 length: 14 residues. CDR3 amino acids: CASSLKMRNTEAFF. The DNA of the CDR3 is TGTGCCAGCAGTCTGAAGATGAGGAACACTGAAGCTTTCTTT.

This sequence joins TRBV9 and TRBJ2-1, with 8 bases aligning to TRBD2. CDR1 and CDR2 (germline): SGDLS, YYNGEE. The CDR3 has 15 residues. V trimming: 0 bases; J trimming: 7 bases; junction bases outside the gene matches: 6. Here the CDR3 reads CASSVASGGGNEQFF. In DNA form, the CDR3 reads TGTGCCAGCAGCGTAGCCAGCGGGGGAGGGAATGAGCAGTTCTTC.

The chain recombines TRBV29-1 with TRBJ1-3; no reliable D call. CDR3 length: 12 amino acids. Germline V gene lookup returns CDR1 SQVTM and CDR2 ANQGSEA. V lost 5 bases to trimming and J lost 0 bases, with 5 bases between them. CDR3 sequence (DNA): TGCAGCGTTTCTCTCTCTGGAAACACCATATATTTT. It is translated as CSVSLSGNTIYF. Using reference TRBV29-1 and TRBJ1-3 for the parts outside the CDR3, the full variable domain is SAVISQKPSRDICQRGTSLTIQCQVDSQVTMMFWYRQQPGQSLTLIATANQGSEATYESGFVIDKFPISRPNLTFSTLTVSNMSPEDSSIYLCSVSLSGNTIYFGEGSWLTVV.